This T cell receptor (beta chain) was sequenced during a study of CD8 T cells in ankylosing spondylitis (TCRdb year 2017). Study-wide context: To find TCR variants linked to disease, the study profiled T cell receptor beta repertoires in ankylosing spondylitis patients and healthy donors. Peripheral blood was sampled, and synovial fluid was additionally collected from ankylosing spondylitis patients. In total, the full study cohort was made up of 85 to 140 healthy donors and 20 to 25 ankylosing spondylitis patients. Study-wide conclusions, independent of this receptor: Some TCR beta motif variants had previously been reported in synovial fluid and blood of reactive arthritis patients, which suggested common disease-initiation mechanisms. According to the report, matched synovial fluid samples from ankylosing spondylitis patients were significantly enriched for the disease-linked clones. The disease-linked clones showed a CD8+ phenotype and occurred at relatively low frequencies in peripheral blood. Blood from ankylosing spondylitis patients appeared to be characterized by a TCR beta motif made up of several highly homologous amino acid variants.

Including cysteine and phenylalanine, the CDR3 has 12 amino acids. This entry keeps only the CDR3 DNA: 36 bases, framed from base 1. V was cut back by 2 bases and J by 9 bases, leaving a gap of 8 bases between them. The sample holds many counts of this clonotype. The antigen it binds to is not known. The record has no base qualities; no much larger clone is one base away. Instrument used: Illumina HiSeq 2500. TCR beta libraries were prepared by quantitative 5'-RACE with molecular barcodes. Processing in the source paper ran as follows. A new computational method based on a probabilistic model of VDJ rearrangement was used to identify disease-linked TCR variants. TCRdb ran its own pipeline on the public reads, namely fastp trimming at Q25 and MiXCR clone calling, and kept in-frame beta chains. Each entry is one CDR3 protein sequence, shown with its most common DNA and genes. TCRdb, rather than the study authors, made the V and J calls. The sample table holds more than 200,000 distinct CDR3 sequences, of which 20% to 30% were seen once. The top ten clonotypes cover approximately 0.61% of the sample.

The chain is made from TRBV12-3 or TRBV12-4 and TRBJ1-5; no D segment can be confidently identified. Sequencing input: blood, either unsorted or a sorted T cell fraction (not recorded which). The receptor comes from a male donor with ankylosing spondylitis or in good health (not recorded which). The nucleotide sequence reads as follows: TGTGCCAGCAGTTTACTCTGGGGGCCCCAGCATTTT. It codes for CASSLLWGPQHF.